The 5 T cell receptor beta chains given below trace back to one sample, sequenced in a study of blood T cells in healthy people across ages. Primed by a sample-barcoded 5' primer and a J-beta primer mix, a second PCR proceeded for about 7 to 11 cycles. MiXCR, applied by TCRdb to the 5' RACE reads, yields one record per CDR3 protein. Here the sample spans 1.5 million to 2 million distinct CDR3 sequences, 35% to 50% being singletons. Material: blood. The source of these receptors is a human donor in good health.

DNA of the CDR3: TGTGCCAGCAGTTTCCTTAATGGTCGATCTCCTGGGACCCAGTACTTC. Residues: CASSFLNGRSPGTQYF. The chain is built from TRBV12-3 or TRBV12-4 and TRBJ2-5; D is undetermined. V lost 3 bases to trimming and J lost 7 bases, with 21 bases between them. The CDR3 runs 16 residues.

The chain is built from TRBV18 and TRBJ1-4, with a weak D call TRBD1 (5 bases). The CDR3 sequence is 18 residues long. V lost 2 bases, J lost 0 bases, and 16 bases lay in between. The V gene's germline CDR1 is KGHSH and CDR2 LQKENI. The CDR3 here is CASSPGIARGTTNEKLFF. The CDR3 DNA reads as TGTGCCAGCTCACCAGGCATCGCAAGGGGAACAACTAATGAAAAACTGTTTTTT.

The V gene is TRBV9, the J gene TRBJ2-1, with D uncertain. The germline V gene has CDR1 SGDLS and CDR2 YYNGEE. The CDR3 consists of 15 residues. V was pared by 0 bases and J by 8 bases, with 15 bases between. The CDR3 coding sequence is TGTGCCAGCAGCGTAGGGGGTGGCCGCGGACATGAGCAGTTCTTC. Residues: CASSVGGGRGHEQFF.

This chain joins TRBV29-1 and TRBJ2-3; D not certain. V was shortened by 6 bases and J by 7 bases, with 17 bases between the two germline ends. The germline V gene has CDR1 SQVTM and CDR2 ANQGSEA. The CDR3 extends over 13 amino acids. DNA for the CDR3: TGCAGCGTCCTTGCCGCCCTCTTATATACGCAGTATTTT. Residues: CSVLAALLYTQYF.

This clonotype was recorded a few times. This sequence joins TRBV28 and TRBJ2-5; 7 bases fit TRBD1. J was trimmed by 0 bases and V by 2 bases; bases with no gene match: 9. The V gene's germline CDR1 is MDHEN and CDR2 SYDVKM. This CDR3 has 17 amino acids. Written as DNA, the CDR3 is TGTGCCAGCAGTTTACGGGGACAGACATTTTACCAAGAGACCCAGTACTTC. It translates to CASSLRGQTFYQETQYF.